One sample yielded the 16 T cell receptor beta chains listed below, sequenced in a study of control samples from healthy donors and cancer patients. Using immunoSEQ multiplex PCR, the repertoire was profiled, and TCRdb retains in-frame clones only, with some absent. Among about 410,000 clones listed, about nine tenths were seen once. Sequencing input: PBMCs. These receptors all stem from a man aged 35 to 55 with head and neck cancer.

This clone occurred once. The chain links TRBV11-2 to TRBJ2-1; 10 positions agree with TRBD2. This CDR3 spans 17 amino acids. The V gene's germline CDR1 is SGHAT and CDR2 FQNNGV. V shed 1 base and J 3 bases; nucleotides not matched to a gene: 6. CDR3 amino acids: CASSLGSSGGFYNEQFF. Written as DNA, the CDR3 is TGTGCCAGCAGCTTAGGATCTAGCGGGGGATTCTACAATGAGCAGTTCTTC.

The chain combines TRBV28 with TRBJ2-7; 9 nucleotides align to TRBD1. The V and J ends lost 4 bases and 6 bases, in that order; junction bases with no gene match: 7. Germline loops: CDR1 MDHEN, CDR2 SYDVKM. This CDR3 contains 14 residues. The CDR3 is CASSSKDRGFEQYF. The CDR3 bases are TGTGCCAGCAGTTCAAAGGACAGGGGTTTCGAGCAGTACTTC.

This clone occurred a few times. The same CDR3 also results from other DNA sequences found in this sample. The chain has TRBV5-8 and TRBJ1-2, with D tentatively TRBD1 (5 bases). Germline-derived CDR1 and CDR2 are SGHTS and YDEGEE. The V end lost 10 bases, the J end lost 2 bases, and 9 bases lay between the germline ends. The CDR3 consists of 11 residues. The CDR3 bases are TGTGCCTCAGGGAGGAACTATGGCTACACCTTC. The encoded protein is CASGRNYGYTF. The whole variable domain, remainder taken from reference TRBV5-8 and TRBJ1-2, is EAGVTQSPTHLIKTRGQQATLRCSPISGHTSVYWYQQALGLGLQFLLWYDEGEERNRGNFPPRFSGRQFPNYSSELNVNALELEDSALYLCASGRNYGYTFGSGTRLTVV.

The table lists this clone with a few counts. The CDR3 nucleotides are TGTGCCAGCAGCTTCTCTCCCGGGGAAGGGTCCTACAATGAGCAGTTCTTC. Translated, it gives CASSFSPGEGSYNEQFF. The rearrangement joins TRBV7-9 to TRBJ2-1, with D possibly matching TRBD2 (5 bases). There are 17 residues in the CDR3. Trimming left V 3 bases short and J 1 base short, with 16 bases between. The germline gives CDR1 SEHNR, CDR2 FQNEAQ (reference sequence).

The chain employs TRBV9 and TRBJ2-1; D gene uncertain. The CDR3 is made up of 12 amino acids. Germline values: CDR1 SGDLS, CDR2 YYNGEE. Trimming removed 0 bases from V and 10 bases from J, with 8 bases in between. CDR3 sequence: CASSVGPSEQFF. The CDR3 DNA reads as TGTGCCAGCAGCGTAGGACCGTCCGAGCAGTTCTTC.

The chain has TRBV11-2 and TRBJ1-1; D perhaps matches TRBD1 (5 bases). V was pared by 1 base and J by 12 bases, with 21 bases between. In germline, CDR1 is SGHAT, CDR2 FQNNGV. The CDR3 is 15 residues long. Here the CDR3 reads CASSLGPSGGVLTFF. For the CDR3, the DNA is TGTGCCAGCAGCTTAGGCCCCTCGGGAGGGGTCTTAACTTTCTTT.

The chain uses TRBV3-1 (or the pseudogene TRBV3-2) and TRBJ2-2, with unresolved D. CDR3 length equals 16 residues. Germline V lookup: CDR1 LGHDT, CDR2 YNNKEL (reference sequence). The V end lost 3 bases, the J end lost 4 bases, and 15 bases lay between the germline ends. Here the CDR3 DNA reads TGTGCCAGCAGCCACAGGCGAACCTATACCACCGGGGAGCTGTTTTTT. It specifies CASSHRRTYTTGELFF.

V is TRBV19 and J is TRBJ1-6; 10 nucleotides line up with TRBD1. CDR1 and CDR2 (germline): LNHDA, SQIVND (reference sequence). V shed 3 bases and J 9 bases; nucleotides not matched to a gene: 5. The CDR3 has 15 residues. In DNA form, the CDR3 reads TGTGCCAGTAGTATCGGCGGACAGGGGGGTTCACCCCTCCACTTT. The encoded protein is CASSIGGQGGSPLHF.

The chain recombines TRBV11-2 with TRBJ2-7, with D perhaps matching TRBD2 (5 bases). CDR1 and CDR2 from the germline V gene are SGHAT and FQNNGV. The germline V and J ends were trimmed by 5 bases and 1 base, with 18 bases remaining between them. The CDR3 is 16 residues long. The DNA for the CDR3 is TGTGCCAGCAGCGCTCGACCGGGATCCCAATCCTACGAGCAGTACTTC. This codes for CASSARPGSQSYEQYF.

This clone was seen a single time. The rearrangement uses TRBV5-1 and TRBJ2-7; perhaps D is TRBD1 or TRBD2 (5 bases each). Looked up from germline, CDR1 is SGHRS and CDR2 is YFSETQ. Trimming shortened V by 6 bases and J by 3 bases, and 13 bases separated the two germline ends. This CDR3 contains 13 residues. CDR3 loop: CASTPGRNYEQYF. In DNA, the CDR3 is TGCGCCAGCACTCCGGGACGAAACTACGAGCAGTACTTC.

V and J are TRBV14 and TRBJ2-7; 7 positions agree with TRBD1. The CDR3 has 15 amino acids. With V trimmed by 3 bases and J by 7 bases, 12 bases remained unmatched. Germline lookup yields CDR1 SGHDN and CDR2 FVKESK. The CDR3 DNA is TGTGCCAGCAGCCACAACAGGGGCTTAGCTCTGGAGCAGTACTTC. This sequence encodes CASSHNRGLALEQYF. Using reference TRBV14 and TRBJ2-7 for the parts outside the CDR3, the full variable domain is EAGVTQFPSHSVIEKGQTVTLRCDPISGHDNLYWYRRVMGKEIKFLLHFVKESKQDESGMPNNRFLAERTGGTYSTLKVQPAELEDSGVYFCASSHNRGLALEQYFGPGTRLTVT.

This rearrangement joins TRBV27 to TRBJ1-1, with 9 bases matching TRBD1. V shed 3 bases and J 1 base; nucleotides not matched to a gene: 9. Germline CDR1 reads MNHEY; CDR2 reads SMNVEV (reference sequence). This CDR3 contains 17 residues. CDR3 residues: CASSLDGTGWENTEAFF. The DNA of the CDR3 is TGTGCCAGCAGTTTGGACGGGACAGGGTGGGAGAACACTGAAGCTTTCTTT.

V gene TRBV6-5 combines with J gene TRBJ2-1, with D perhaps TRBD1 or TRBD2 (5 bases each). V was cut by 2 bases and J by 5 bases, with 13 bases left in between. Per germline, CDR1 MNHEY and CDR2 SVGAGI. The CDR3 totals 15 residues. The CDR3 DNA reads as TGTGCCAGCAGTTACCTCCGGGACGGAAACAATGAGCAGTTCTTC. Translating it yields CASSYLRDGNNEQFF.

V and J are TRBV7-3 and TRBJ2-5; possibly TRBD2 for D (6 bases). The CDR3 extends over 15 amino acids. Germline CDR1 SGHTA, CDR2 FQGTGA. Between the trimmed V and J ends, which lost 4 bases and 2 bases, there was a span of 14 bases. CDR3 protein: CASSWGSGTQETQYF. CDR3 DNA: TGTGCCAGCAGCTGGGGTAGCGGAACGCAAGAGACCCAGTACTTC.

About this clone: Other DNA sequences within the sample encode an identical CDR3. The chain joins TRBV6-5 to TRBJ2-4; D call uncertain. CDR1 MNHEY and CDR2 SVGAGI come from the germline V gene. The length of the CDR3 is 14 residues. The V end lost 3 bases, the J end lost 0 bases, and 6 bases lay between the germline ends. CDR3 sequence (DNA): TGTGCCAGCAGTTATGAGTTAGCCAAAAACATTCAGTACTTC. Translating it yields CASSYELAKNIQYF.

In this sample, this clone turned up once. The rearrangement joins TRBV7-3 to TRBJ2-7, with 7 bases aligning to TRBD1. Germline CDR1 SGHTA, CDR2 FQGTGA. The ends lost 5 bases at V and 2 bases at J; junction bases unmatched: 9. This CDR3 region has 15 residues. The CDR3 sequence is CASSPHTDRPYEQYF. The CDR3 DNA reads TGTGCCAGCAGCCCCCATACGGACAGGCCCTACGAGCAGTACTTC.